Presented here are 29 T cell receptor beta chains from one specimen sequenced in a study of shared clonotypes between healthy human individuals. Clones were sequenced by immunoSEQ multiplex PCR, and TCRdb holds only the in-frame ones, with some missing. In the table there are around 1.9 million clones, more than 85% of which are singletons. Naive CD8 populations comprised CD45RO-negative cells positively selected for CCR7, excluding terminally differentiated effector memory CD45RA+ cells. Input material: naive CD8+ T cells from PBMCs. Receptor source: a man between 18 and 35 years old in good health. Some clones in this sample may be carry-over from other donors' samples.

The V call is TRBV27, the J call TRBJ2-7; TRBD2 agrees at 9 bases. Germline V lookup: CDR1 MNHEY, CDR2 SMNVEV (reference sequence). The length of the CDR3 is 15 residues. V was clipped by 6 bases and J by 0 bases; unmatched bases: 6. In DNA, the CDR3 is TGTGCCAGCAGCCCGAGCGGGAGGCCCTCCTACGAGCAGTACTTC. Its protein product is CASSPSGRPSYEQYF.

The chain has TRBV11-2 and TRBJ2-7, with 9 bases identical to TRBD1. The CDR3 is 15 residues long. V was pared by 6 bases and J by 3 bases, with 9 bases of the junction left unmatched. Germline CDR1 and CDR2: SGHAT and FQNNGV. The CDR3 region is CASRTGQGRFYEQYF. CDR3 coding DNA: TGTGCCAGCAGGACAGGACAGGGGAGATTCTACGAGCAGTACTTC.

This clone occurred once. The rearrangement links TRBV28 to TRBJ1-5; 9 bases are shared with TRBD1. The CDR3 is 17 amino acids. V was pared by 0 bases and J by 2 bases, with 5 bases of the junction left unmatched. CDR1 and CDR2 from the germline V gene are MDHEN and SYDVKM. CDR3 loop: CASSLWRGQGRNQPQHF. As DNA, the CDR3 is TGTGCCAGCAGTTTATGGAGGGGACAGGGTCGCAATCAGCCCCAGCATTTT.

The V and J genes are TRBV9 and TRBJ2-1; 11 bases line up with TRBD2. Losses at the gene ends were 4 bases for V and 8 bases for J; bases not matched to a gene: 8. This CDR3 comprises 15 residues. Germline V gives CDR1 SGDLS, CDR2 YYNGEE. The CDR3 DNA is TGTGCCAGCAGCCCACTAGCGGGAGAGGGGGATGAGCAGTTCTTC. It is translated as CASSPLAGEGDEQFF.

As to this clone: With a much larger clone just one base away, this may be a read error. This same CDR3 is encoded by further DNA sequences in the sample. The chain links TRBV28 to TRBJ2-7, with D uncertain. The CDR3 extends over 13 amino acids. Per the germline V gene, CDR1 is MDHEN and CDR2 is SYDVKM. V lost 2 bases, J lost 0 bases, and 5 bases lay in between. The CDR3 region is CASSLRSSYEQYF. The CDR3 nucleotides are TGTGCCAGCAGTTTACGGAGCTCCTACGAGCAGTACTTC. Full variable domain (rest looked up from reference TRBV28 and TRBJ2-7): DVKVTQSSRYLVKRTGEKVFLECVQDMDHENMFWYRQDPGLGLRLIYFSYDVKMKEKGDIPEGYSVSREKKERFSLILESASTNQTSMYLCASSLRSSYEQYFGPGTRLTVT.

The chain couples TRBV5-1 to TRBJ1-2; 9 bases align to TRBD1. The junction had 4 bases not matched to a gene; V was cut back by 2 bases and J by 8 bases. Germline values: CDR1 SGHRS, CDR2 YFSETQ. The CDR3 extends over 13 amino acids. The DNA of the CDR3 is TGCGCCAGCAGCTTCCGGGACAGGGAGGGCTACACCTTC. Translation: CASSFRDREGYTF.

The V and J genes are TRBV5-6 and TRBJ1-2, with 7 bases identical to TRBD1. This CDR3 is 14 amino acids long. Germline loops: CDR1 SGHDT, CDR2 YYEEEE. The trim removed 4 bases at V and 4 bases at J, leaving 7 bases unmatched. CDR3 sequence: CASSPATGIYGYTF. CDR3 coding DNA: TGTGCCAGCAGCCCAGCGACAGGGATCTATGGCTACACCTTC.

V usage is TRBV7-3 and J usage is TRBJ2-5; maybe TRBD1 (5 bases). The CDR3 consists of 15 residues. V was shortened by 2 bases and J by 5 bases, with 15 bases between the two germline ends. Germline CDR1 and CDR2: SGHTA and FQGTGA. CDR3 amino acids: CASSLGARPGETQYF. As DNA, the CDR3 is TGTGCCAGCAGCTTAGGGGCTCGCCCGGGTGAGACCCAGTACTTC.

The gene calls are TRBV7-9 and TRBJ2-2; tentative D call: TRBD2 (6 bases). Between the trimmed V and J ends, which lost 2 bases and 6 bases, there was a span of 10 bases. CDR3 size: 14 residues. Germline V CDR1 and CDR2: SEHNR, FQNEAQ (reference sequence). The CDR3 spells CASSLTGDSGELFF. CDR3 in DNA: TGTGCCAGCAGCTTAACGGGGGACTCCGGGGAGCTGTTTTTT.

The chain is built from TRBV10-3 and TRBJ2-3, with 11 positions matching TRBD2. The junction had 17 bases not matched to a gene; V was cut back by 3 bases and J by 0 bases. This CDR3 is 21 amino acids long. The germline V gene encodes CDR1 ENHRY and CDR2 SYGVKD. CDR3: CAISDRRQGTTSGSSTDTQYF. CDR3 coding DNA: TGTGCCATCAGTGACCGACGACAGGGGACCACTAGCGGGAGTAGCACAGATACGCAGTATTTT.

The chain recombines TRBV5-1 with TRBJ1-2; maybe TRBD1 (6 bases). The length of the CDR3 is 15 residues. Trimming cost V 0 bases and J 7 bases, with 16 bases left between them. Germline V gene data show CDR1 as SGHRS and CDR2 as YFSETQ. The CDR3: CASSLGGGHALGYTF. The CDR3 DNA follows: TGCGCCAGCAGCTTGGGCGGGGGCCACGCACTTGGCTACACCTTC.

As to this clone: Other DNA sequences in the same sample also yield this CDR3. The DNA for the CDR3 is TGCGCCAGCAGCCAGGGGAATGAGCAGTTCTTC. The encoded protein is CASSQGNEQFF. V usage is TRBV4-1 and J usage is TRBJ2-1; D is unresolved. CDR3 size: 11 residues. Trimming took off 3 bases at V and 7 bases at J, with 4 bases between the two ends. Germline CDR1 MGHRA, CDR2 YSYEKL.

This chain uses TRBV10-3 with TRBJ2-7; D unresolved. Trimming stripped 8 bases from V and 0 bases from J, with 11 bases between. Germline CDR1 is ENHRY and CDR2 is SYGVKD. CDR3 length: 13 amino acids. The CDR3 region is CAICSDNSYEQYF. The CDR3 coding sequence is TGTGCCATCTGCTCAGACAACTCCTACGAGCAGTACTTC.

CDR3 amino acids: CATSRGQGVETQYF. The CDR3 region has the DNA TGTGCCACCAGCAGAGGACAGGGGGTAGAGACCCAGTACTTC. The chain combines TRBV15 with TRBJ2-5; TRBD1 agrees at 9 bases. Germline V gene lookup returns CDR1 LNHNV and CDR2 YYDKDF (reference sequence). The ends lost 1 base at V and 4 bases at J; junction bases unmatched: 1. CDR3 length equals 14 residues.

The V and J genes are TRBV5-1 and TRBJ2-7, with D perhaps TRBD2 (5 bases). CDR3 size: 17 residues. The V and J ends lost 5 bases and 0 bases respectively, with 21 bases between them. Germline assignment: CDR1 SGHRS and CDR2 YFSETQ. CDR3 sequence reads: CASRGMLGYGSSYEQYF. DNA for the CDR3: TGCGCCAGCAGGGGGATGCTAGGCTATGGGAGCTCCTACGAGCAGTACTTC.

This clone showed up just once. The chain recombines TRBV7-6 with TRBJ2-1; D gene uncertain. V dropped 0 bases and J dropped 0 bases, with 9 bases sitting between them. The CDR3 covers 16 residues. The germline CDR1 and CDR2 sequences are SGHVS and FNYEAQ. This CDR3 is CASSLAGYSSYNEQFF. DNA for the CDR3: TGTGCCAGCAGCTTAGCAGGATATAGCTCCTACAATGAGCAGTTCTTC.

CDR3 amino acids: CASSPARIAGELFF. The CDR3, as DNA: TGTGCCAGCTCTCCAGCGCGTATAGCCGGGGAGCTGTTTTTT. V gene TRBV6-5 combines with J gene TRBJ2-2; D is undetermined. Trimming took off 8 bases at V and 6 bases at J, with 16 bases between the two ends. The germline V gene encodes CDR1 MNHEY and CDR2 SVGAGI. CDR3 length: 14 amino acids.

The gene calls are TRBV7-8 and TRBJ1-5; D gene uncertain. Trimming shortened V by 3 bases and J by 6 bases, and 15 bases separated the two germline ends. Germline values: CDR1 SGHVS, CDR2 FQNEAQ. The CDR3 runs to 15 residues. Here the CDR3 DNA reads TGTGCCAGCAGCTTGGGTCGAGGGTTCGCTCAGCCCCAGCATTTT. Translation gives CASSLGRGFAQPQHF.

The chain uses TRBV18 and TRBJ1-1, with D hard to call. The CDR3 covers 13 residues. From germline, CDR1 is KGHSH and CDR2 LQKENI. V lost 0 bases, J lost 5 bases, and 7 bases lay in between. Here the CDR3 reads CASSPPSLTEAFF. The CDR3, as DNA: TGTGCCAGCTCACCACCCTCCCTAACTGAAGCTTTCTTT.

The chain joins TRBV28 to TRBJ2-3, with D perhaps matching TRBD2 (7 bases). The CDR3 runs 16 residues. Trimming left V 5 bases short and J 5 bases short, with 20 bases between. Germline loops: CDR1 MDHEN, CDR2 SYDVKM. CDR3 coding DNA: TGTGCCAGCAGTCCCCGAGGGGGGGCTACGAAAGATACGCAGTATTTT. Protein product: CASSPRGGATKDTQYF. Using reference TRBV28 and TRBJ2-3 for the parts outside the CDR3, the full variable domain is DVKVTQSSRYLVKRTGEKVFLECVQDMDHENMFWYRQDPGLGLRLIYFSYDVKMKEKGDIPEGYSVSREKKERFSLILESASTNQTSMYLCASSPRGGATKDTQYFGPGTRLTVL.

About this clone: The same CDR3 arises from other DNA sequences in this sample as well. J is TRBJ1-2 and V is TRBV9; 8 nucleotides line up with TRBD1. V shed 0 bases and J 2 bases; nucleotides not matched to a gene: 3. The length of the CDR3 is 15 residues. Germline values: CDR1 SGDLS, CDR2 YYNGEE. The CDR3 here is CASSVGGQANYGYTF. The CDR3 DNA sequence: TGTGCCAGCAGCGTAGGGGGACAGGCCAACTATGGCTACACCTTC.

This clone is a singleton in its sample. This chain links TRBV2 with TRBJ2-1, with 10 positions matching TRBD1. Germline V gene lookup returns CDR1 SNHLY and CDR2 FYNNEI. V gave up 6 bases and J gave up 8 bases; unmatched junction bases: 4. The CDR3 is 13 residues long. The CDR3 is CASRDRGGDEQFF. The CDR3 nucleotides read TGTGCCAGCAGGGACAGGGGGGGCGATGAGCAGTTCTTC.

The genes are TRBV28 and TRBJ1-1, with no clear D. V lost 3 bases and J 0 bases, leaving 14 bases between the germline ends. Germline V gene data show CDR1 as MDHEN and CDR2 as SYDVKM. This CDR3 contains 16 residues. The DNA for the CDR3 is TGTGCCAGCAGTTTTCCCCCGCTGGAGTTGAACACTGAAGCTTTCTTT. As protein: CASSFPPLELNTEAFF.

In its sample, this clone was seen once. Other nucleotide sequences in the sample specify the same CDR3. The gene calls are TRBV27 and TRBJ1-5; D remains ambiguous. In germline, CDR1 is MNHEY, CDR2 SMNVEV (reference sequence). The CDR3 consists of 15 residues. V was clipped by 0 bases and J by 0 bases, with 6 bases between them. This CDR3 is CASSLSPDSNQPQHF. CDR3 DNA: TGTGCCAGCAGTTTATCCCCAGATAGCAATCAGCCCCAGCATTTT.

This clone was counted between two and nine times. The rearrangement uses TRBV6-5 and TRBJ1-1; unclear D gene. Trimming left V 5 bases short and J 4 bases short, with 11 bases between. This CDR3 is built from 13 residues. The V gene's germline CDR1 is MNHEY and CDR2 SVGAGI. The CDR3 here is CASSPRVGTEAFF. The CDR3 nucleotides are TGTGCCAGCAGTCCCCGGGTGGGCACTGAAGCTTTCTTT.

The table lists this clone with a count of one. This CDR3 reads CASSLIAGSWEQYF. The CDR3 coding sequence is TGTGCCAGCAGCTTAATAGCGGGATCATGGGAGCAGTACTTC. V usage is TRBV11-2 and J usage is TRBJ2-7, with 8 bases aligning to TRBD2. The CDR3 has 14 residues. V dropped 2 bases and J dropped 7; count of bases not matched to a gene: 7. Looked up from germline, CDR1 is SGHAT and CDR2 is FQNNGV.

This clone was seen a few times. V gene TRBV19 combines with J gene TRBJ1-1; no clear D gene. V lost 5 bases and J lost 1, with 11 bases in between. Germline CDR1 LNHDA, CDR2 SQIVND (reference sequence). The CDR3 runs 14 residues. The CDR3 bases are TGTGCCAGTAGTTCCTCGGACGGGAACACTGAAGCTTTCTTT. Translation: CASSSSDGNTEAFF.

This chain links TRBV7-8 with TRBJ2-7, with D tentatively TRBD1 (5 bases). V was shortened by 2 bases and J by 4 bases, with 24 bases between the two germline ends. Germline V gene lookup returns CDR1 SGHVS and CDR2 FQNEAQ. The CDR3 totals 18 residues. The CDR3 region has the DNA TGTGCCAGCAGCTTAATTTCGGCAAGAGACAGCCCTCCTTACGAGCAGTACTTC. It translates to CASSLISARDSPPYEQYF.

The chain couples TRBV28 to TRBJ2-7; D unresolved. V gave up 5 bases and J gave up 3 bases, with 17 bases separating them. The germline V gene has CDR1 MDHEN and CDR2 SYDVKM. The CDR3 totals 15 residues. The chain's CDR3 is CASSPQSENDYEQYF. DNA of the CDR3: TGTGCCAGCAGTCCCCAGTCCGAGAATGACTACGAGCAGTACTTC.